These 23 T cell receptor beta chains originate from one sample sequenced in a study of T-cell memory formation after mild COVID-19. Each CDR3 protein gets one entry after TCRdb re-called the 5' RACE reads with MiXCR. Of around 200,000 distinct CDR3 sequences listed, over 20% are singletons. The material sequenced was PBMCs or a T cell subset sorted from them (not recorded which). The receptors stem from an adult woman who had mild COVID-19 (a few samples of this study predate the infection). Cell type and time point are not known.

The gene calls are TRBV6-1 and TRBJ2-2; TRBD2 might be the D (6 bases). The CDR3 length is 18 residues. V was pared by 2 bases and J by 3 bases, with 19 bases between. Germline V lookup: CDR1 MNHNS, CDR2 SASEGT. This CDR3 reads CASSEFFGASVDTGELFF. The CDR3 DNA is TGTGCCAGCAGTGAATTTTTCGGGGCTAGCGTTGACACCGGGGAGCTGTTTTTT.

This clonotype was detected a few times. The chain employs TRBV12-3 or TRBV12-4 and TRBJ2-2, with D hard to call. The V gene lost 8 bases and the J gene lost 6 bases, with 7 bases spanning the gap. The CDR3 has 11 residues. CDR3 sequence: CASQYAGELFF. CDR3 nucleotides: TGTGCCAGCCAATATGCCGGGGAGCTGTTTTTT.

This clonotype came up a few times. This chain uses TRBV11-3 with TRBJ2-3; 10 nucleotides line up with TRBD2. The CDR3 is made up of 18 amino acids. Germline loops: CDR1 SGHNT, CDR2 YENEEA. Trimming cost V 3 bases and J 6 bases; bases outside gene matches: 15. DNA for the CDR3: TGTGCCAGCAGCTTTCGTCCTATAGCGGGAGGCCGGGAGGATACGCAGTATTTT. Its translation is CASSFRPIAGGREDTQYF.

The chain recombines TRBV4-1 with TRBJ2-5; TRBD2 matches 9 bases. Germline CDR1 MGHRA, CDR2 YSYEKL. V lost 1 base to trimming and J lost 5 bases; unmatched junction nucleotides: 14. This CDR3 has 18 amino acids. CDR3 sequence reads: CASSQGPPPAGGRETQYF. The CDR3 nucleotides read TGCGCCAGCAGCCAAGGGCCCCCACCAGCGGGGGGTAGGGAGACCCAGTACTTC.

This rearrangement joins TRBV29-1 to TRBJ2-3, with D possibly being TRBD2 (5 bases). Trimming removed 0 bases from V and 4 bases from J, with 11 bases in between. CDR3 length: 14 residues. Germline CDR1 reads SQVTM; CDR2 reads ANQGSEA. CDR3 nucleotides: TGCAGCGTTGAAGACGGACTCCGGGCAGATACGCAGTATTTT. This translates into CSVEDGLRADTQYF.

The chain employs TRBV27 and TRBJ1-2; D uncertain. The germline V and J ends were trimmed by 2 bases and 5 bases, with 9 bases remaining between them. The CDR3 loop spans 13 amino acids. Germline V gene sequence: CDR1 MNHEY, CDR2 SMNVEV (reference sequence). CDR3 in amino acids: CASSLRVGYGYTF. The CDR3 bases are TGTGCCAGCAGTTTAAGGGTTGGTTATGGCTACACCTTC.

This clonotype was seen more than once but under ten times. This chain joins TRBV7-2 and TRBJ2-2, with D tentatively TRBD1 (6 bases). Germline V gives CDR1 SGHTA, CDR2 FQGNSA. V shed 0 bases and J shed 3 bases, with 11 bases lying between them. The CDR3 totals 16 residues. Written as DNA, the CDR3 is TGTGCCAGCAGCTTAGCCCCAGGGGAAGACACCGGGGAGCTGTTTTTT. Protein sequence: CASSLAPGEDTGELFF. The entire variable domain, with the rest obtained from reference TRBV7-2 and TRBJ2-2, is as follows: GAGVSQSPSNKVTEKGKDVELRCDPISGHTALYWYRQSLGQGLEFLIYFQGNSAPDKSGLPSDRFSAERTGGSVSTLTIQRTQQEDSAVYLCASSLAPGEDTGELFFGEGSRLTVL.

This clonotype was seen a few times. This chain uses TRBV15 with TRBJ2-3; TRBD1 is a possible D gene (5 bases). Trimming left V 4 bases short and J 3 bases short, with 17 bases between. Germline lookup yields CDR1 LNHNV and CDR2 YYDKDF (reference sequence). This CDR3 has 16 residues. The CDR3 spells CATSIYEDIETDTQYF. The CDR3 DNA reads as TGTGCCACCAGCATCTACGAGGACATCGAAACAGATACGCAGTATTTT.

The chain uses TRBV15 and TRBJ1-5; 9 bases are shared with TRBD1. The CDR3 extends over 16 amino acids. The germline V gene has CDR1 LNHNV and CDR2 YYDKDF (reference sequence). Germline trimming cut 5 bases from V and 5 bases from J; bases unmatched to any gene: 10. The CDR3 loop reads CATSPWAGQGYQPQHF. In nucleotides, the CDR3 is TGTGCCACCAGCCCCTGGGCAGGACAGGGGTATCAGCCCCAGCATTTT.

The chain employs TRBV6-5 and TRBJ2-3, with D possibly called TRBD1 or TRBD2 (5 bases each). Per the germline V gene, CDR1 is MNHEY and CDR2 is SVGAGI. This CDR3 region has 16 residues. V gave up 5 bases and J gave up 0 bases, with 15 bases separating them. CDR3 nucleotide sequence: TGTGCCAGCAGTCCGCCGGGGACGTATAGCACAGATACGCAGTATTTT. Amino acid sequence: CASSPPGTYSTDTQYF.

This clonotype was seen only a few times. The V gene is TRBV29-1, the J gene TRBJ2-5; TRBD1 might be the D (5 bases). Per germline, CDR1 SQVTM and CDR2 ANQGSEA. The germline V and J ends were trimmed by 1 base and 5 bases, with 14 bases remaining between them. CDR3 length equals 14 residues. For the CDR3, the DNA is TGCAGCGTTGAAGGCTGGGGCAGGCAGGAGACCCAGTACTTC. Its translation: CSVEGWGRQETQYF.

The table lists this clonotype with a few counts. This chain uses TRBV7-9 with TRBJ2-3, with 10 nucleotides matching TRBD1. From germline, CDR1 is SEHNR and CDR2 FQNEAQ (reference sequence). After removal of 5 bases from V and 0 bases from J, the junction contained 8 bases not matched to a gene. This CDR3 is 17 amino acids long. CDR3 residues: CASSGIDRGLSTDTQYF. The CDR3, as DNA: TGTGCCAGCAGCGGCATAGACAGGGGGCTAAGCACAGATACGCAGTATTTT.

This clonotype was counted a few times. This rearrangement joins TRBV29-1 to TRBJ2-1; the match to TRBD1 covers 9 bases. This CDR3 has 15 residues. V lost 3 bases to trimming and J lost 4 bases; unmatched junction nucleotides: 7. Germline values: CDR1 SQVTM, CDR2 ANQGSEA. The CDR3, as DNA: TGCAGCGTTGAGCGGCCGGGACAGGGTTACAATGAGCAGTTCTTC. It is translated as CSVERPGQGYNEQFF.

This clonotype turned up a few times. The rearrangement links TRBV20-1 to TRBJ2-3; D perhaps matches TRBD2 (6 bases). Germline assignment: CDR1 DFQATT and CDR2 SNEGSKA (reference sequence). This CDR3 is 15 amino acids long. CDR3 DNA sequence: TGCAGCGGGTGGAGAGGGACTTCTAGCACAGATACGCAGTATTTT. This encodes CSGWRGTSSTDTQYF.

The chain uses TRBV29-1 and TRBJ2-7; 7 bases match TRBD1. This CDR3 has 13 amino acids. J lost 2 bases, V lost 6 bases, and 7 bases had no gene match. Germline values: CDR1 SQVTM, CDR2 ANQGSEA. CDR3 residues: CSVTGEVTYEQYF. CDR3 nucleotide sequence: TGCAGCGTCACAGGGGAAGTCACCTACGAGCAGTACTTC.

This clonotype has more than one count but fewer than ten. CDR3 DNA: TGCGCCAGCAGCTCCGGGACTAGCGGGGACGGGGAGCTGTTTTTT. Amino acid sequence: CASSSGTSGDGELFF. This chain connects TRBV5-1 to TRBJ2-2; TRBD2 agrees at 13 bases. The CDR3 covers 15 residues. V dropped 3 bases and J dropped 7; count of bases not matched to a gene: 3. CDR1 SGHRS and CDR2 YFSETQ come from the germline V gene.

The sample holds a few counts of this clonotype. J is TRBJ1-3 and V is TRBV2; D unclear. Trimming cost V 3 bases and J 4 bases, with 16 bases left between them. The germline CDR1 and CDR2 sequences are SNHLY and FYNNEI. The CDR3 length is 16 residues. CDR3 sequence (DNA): TGTGCCAGCAGTGATCCCCTCCGGCAGGACGGAAACACCATATATTTT. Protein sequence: CASSDPLRQDGNTIYF. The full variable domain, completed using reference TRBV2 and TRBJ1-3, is EPEVTQTPSHQVTQMGQEVILRCVPISNHLYFYWYRQILGQKVEFLVSFYNNEISEKSEIFDDQFSVERPDGSNFTLKIRSTKLEDSAMYFCASSDPLRQDGNTIYFGEGSWLTVV.

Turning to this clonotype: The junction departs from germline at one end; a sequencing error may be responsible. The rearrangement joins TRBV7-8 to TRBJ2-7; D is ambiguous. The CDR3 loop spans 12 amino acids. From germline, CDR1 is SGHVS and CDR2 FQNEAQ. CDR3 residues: CARSLGNCEQYF. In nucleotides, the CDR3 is TGTGCCAGAAGCTTAGGGAACTGCGAGCAGTACTTC.

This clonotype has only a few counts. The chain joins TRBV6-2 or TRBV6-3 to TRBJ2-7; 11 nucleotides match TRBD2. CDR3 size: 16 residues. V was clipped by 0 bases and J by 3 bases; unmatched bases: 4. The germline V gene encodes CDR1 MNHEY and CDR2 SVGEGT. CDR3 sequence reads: CASSYSVLAGDYEQYF. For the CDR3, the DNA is TGTGCCAGCAGTTACTCGGTACTAGCGGGAGACTACGAGCAGTACTTC.

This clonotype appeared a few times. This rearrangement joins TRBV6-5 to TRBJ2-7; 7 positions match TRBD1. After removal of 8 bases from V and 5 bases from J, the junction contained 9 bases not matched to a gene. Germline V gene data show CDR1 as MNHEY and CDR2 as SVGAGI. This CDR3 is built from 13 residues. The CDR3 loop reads CASGKAQGHEQYF. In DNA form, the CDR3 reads TGTGCCAGCGGGAAGGCACAGGGGCACGAGCAGTACTTC.

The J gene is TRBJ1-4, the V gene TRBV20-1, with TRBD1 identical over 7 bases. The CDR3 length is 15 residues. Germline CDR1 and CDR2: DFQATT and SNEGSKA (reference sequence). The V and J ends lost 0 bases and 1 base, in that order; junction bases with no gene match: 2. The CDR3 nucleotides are TGCAGTGCTAGAGAGACAGGGTTAACTAATGAAAAACTGTTTTTT. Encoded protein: CSARETGLTNEKLFF.

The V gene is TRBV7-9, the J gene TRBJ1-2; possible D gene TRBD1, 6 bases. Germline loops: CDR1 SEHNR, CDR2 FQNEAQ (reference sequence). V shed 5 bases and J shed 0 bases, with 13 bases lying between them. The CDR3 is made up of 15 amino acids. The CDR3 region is CASSPTGNANYGYTF. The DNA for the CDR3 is TGTGCCAGCAGCCCCACAGGGAATGCTAACTATGGCTACACCTTC.

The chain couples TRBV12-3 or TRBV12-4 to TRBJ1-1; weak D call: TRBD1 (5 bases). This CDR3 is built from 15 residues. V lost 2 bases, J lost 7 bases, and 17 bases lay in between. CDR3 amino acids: CASSLQMGVGIEAFF. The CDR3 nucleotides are TGTGCCAGCAGTTTACAAATGGGGGTCGGGATTGAAGCTTTCTTT.